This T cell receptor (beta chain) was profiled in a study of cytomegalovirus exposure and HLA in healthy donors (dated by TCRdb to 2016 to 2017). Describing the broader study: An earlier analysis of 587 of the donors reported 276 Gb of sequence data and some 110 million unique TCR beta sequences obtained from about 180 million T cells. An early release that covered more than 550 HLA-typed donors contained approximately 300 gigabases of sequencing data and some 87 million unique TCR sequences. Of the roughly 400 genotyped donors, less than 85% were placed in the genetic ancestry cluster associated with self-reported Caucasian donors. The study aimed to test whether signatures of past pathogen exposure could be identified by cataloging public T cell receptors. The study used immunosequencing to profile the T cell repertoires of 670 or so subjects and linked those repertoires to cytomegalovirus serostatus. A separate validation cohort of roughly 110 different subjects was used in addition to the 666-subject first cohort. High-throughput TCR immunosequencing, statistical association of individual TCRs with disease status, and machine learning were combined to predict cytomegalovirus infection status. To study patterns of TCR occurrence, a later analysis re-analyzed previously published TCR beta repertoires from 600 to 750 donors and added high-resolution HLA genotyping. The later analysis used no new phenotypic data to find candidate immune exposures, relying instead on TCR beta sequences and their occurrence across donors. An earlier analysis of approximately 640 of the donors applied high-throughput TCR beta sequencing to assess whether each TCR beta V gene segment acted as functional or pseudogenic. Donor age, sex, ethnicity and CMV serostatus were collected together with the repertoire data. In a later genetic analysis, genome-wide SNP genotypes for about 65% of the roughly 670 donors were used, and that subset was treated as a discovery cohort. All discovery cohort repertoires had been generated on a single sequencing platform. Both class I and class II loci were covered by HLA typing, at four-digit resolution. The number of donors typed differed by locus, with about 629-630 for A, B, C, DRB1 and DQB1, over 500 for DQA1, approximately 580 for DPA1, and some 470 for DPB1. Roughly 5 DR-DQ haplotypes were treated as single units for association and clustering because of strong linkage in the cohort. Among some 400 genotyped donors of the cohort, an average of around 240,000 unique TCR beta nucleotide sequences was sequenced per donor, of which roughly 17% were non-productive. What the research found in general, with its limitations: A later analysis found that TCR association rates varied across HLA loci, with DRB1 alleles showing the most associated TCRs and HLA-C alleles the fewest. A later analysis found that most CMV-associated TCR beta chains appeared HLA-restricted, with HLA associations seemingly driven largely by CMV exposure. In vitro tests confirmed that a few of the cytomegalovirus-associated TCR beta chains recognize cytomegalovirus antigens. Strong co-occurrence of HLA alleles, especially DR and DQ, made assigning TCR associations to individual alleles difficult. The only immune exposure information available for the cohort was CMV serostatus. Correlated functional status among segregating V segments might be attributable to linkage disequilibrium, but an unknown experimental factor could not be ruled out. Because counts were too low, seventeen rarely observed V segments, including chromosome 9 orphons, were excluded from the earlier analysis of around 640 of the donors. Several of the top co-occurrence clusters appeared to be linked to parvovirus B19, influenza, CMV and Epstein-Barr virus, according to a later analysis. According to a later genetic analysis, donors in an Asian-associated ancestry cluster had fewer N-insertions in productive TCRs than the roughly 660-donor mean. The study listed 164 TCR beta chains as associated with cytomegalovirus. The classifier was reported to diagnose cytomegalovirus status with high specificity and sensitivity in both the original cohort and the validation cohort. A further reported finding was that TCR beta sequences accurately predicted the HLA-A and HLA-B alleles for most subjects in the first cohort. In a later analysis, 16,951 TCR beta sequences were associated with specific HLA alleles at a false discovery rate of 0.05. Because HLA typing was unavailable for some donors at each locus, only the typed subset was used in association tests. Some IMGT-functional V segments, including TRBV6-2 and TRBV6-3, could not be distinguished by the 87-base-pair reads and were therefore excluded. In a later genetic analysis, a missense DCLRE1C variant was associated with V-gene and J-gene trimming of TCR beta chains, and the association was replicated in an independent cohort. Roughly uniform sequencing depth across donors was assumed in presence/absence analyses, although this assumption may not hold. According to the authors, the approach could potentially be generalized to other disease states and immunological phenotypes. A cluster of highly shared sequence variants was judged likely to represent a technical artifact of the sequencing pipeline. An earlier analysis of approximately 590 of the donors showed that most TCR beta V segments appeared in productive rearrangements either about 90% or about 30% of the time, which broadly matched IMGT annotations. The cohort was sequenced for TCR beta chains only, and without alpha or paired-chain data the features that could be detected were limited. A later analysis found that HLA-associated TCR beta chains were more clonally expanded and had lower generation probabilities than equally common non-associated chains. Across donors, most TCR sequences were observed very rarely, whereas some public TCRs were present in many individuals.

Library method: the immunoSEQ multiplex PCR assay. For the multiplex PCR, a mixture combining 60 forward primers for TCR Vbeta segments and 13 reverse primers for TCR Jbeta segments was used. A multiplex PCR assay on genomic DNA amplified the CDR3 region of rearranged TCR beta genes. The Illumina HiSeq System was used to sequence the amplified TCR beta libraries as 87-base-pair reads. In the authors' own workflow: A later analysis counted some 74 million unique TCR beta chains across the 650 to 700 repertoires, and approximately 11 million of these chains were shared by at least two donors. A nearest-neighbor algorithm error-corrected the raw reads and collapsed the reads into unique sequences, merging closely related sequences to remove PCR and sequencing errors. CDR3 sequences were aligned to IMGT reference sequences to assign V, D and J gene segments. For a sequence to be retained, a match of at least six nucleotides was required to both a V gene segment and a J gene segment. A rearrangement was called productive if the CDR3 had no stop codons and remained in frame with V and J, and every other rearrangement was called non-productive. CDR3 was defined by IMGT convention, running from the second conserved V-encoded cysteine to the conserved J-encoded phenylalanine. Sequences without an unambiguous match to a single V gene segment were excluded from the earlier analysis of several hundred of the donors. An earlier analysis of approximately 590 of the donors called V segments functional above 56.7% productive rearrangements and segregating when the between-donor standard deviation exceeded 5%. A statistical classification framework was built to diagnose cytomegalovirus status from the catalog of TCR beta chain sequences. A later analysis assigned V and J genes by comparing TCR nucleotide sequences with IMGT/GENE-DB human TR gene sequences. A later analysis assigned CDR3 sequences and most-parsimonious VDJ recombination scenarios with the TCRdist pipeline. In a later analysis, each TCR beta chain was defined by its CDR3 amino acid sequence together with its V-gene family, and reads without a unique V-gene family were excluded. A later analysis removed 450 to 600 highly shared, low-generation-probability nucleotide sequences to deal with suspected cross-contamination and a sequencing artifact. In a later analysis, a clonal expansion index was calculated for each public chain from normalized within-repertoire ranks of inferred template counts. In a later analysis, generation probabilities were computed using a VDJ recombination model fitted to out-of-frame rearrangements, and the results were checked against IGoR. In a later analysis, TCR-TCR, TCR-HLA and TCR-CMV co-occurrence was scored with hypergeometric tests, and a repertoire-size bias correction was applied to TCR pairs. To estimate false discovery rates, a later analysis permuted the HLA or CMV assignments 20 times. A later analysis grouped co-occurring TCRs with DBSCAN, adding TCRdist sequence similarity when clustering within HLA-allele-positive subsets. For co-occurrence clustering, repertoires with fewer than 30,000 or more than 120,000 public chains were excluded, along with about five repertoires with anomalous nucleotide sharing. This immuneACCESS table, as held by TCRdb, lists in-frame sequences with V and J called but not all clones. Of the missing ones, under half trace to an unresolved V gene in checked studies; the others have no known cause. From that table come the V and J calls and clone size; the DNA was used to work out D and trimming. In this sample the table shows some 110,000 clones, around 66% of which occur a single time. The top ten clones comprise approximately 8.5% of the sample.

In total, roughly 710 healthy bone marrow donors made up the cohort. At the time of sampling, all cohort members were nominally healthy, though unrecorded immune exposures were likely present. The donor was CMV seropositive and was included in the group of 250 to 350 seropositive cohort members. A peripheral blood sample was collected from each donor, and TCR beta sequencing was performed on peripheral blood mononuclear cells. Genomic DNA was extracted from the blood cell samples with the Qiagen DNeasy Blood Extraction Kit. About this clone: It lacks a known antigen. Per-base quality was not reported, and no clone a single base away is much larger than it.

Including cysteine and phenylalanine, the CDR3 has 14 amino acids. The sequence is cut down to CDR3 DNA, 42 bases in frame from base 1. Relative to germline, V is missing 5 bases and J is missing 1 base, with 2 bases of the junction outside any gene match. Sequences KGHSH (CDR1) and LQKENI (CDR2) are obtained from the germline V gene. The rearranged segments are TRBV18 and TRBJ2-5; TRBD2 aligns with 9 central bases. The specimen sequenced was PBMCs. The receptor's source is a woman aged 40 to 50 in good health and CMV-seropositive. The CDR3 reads CASSSSGAQETQYF. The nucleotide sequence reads TGTGCCAGCTCATCTAGCGGGGCCCAAGAGACCCAGTACTTC.